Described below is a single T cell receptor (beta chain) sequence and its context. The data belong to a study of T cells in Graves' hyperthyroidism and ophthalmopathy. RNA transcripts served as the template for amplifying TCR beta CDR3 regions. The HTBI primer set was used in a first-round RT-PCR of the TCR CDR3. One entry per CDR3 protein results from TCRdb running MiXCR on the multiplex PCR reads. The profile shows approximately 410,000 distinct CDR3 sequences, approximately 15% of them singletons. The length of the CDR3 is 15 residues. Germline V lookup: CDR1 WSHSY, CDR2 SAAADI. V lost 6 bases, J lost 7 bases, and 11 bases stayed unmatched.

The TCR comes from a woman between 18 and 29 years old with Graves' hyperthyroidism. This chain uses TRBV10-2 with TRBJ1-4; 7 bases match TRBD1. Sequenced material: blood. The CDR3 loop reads CASRFTGDTSEKLFF. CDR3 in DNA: TGCGCCAGCAGATTCACAGGGGACACGAGTGAAAAACTGTTTTTT.